The 22 T cell receptor beta chains given below trace back to one sample, sequenced in a study of cytomegalovirus exposure and HLA in healthy donors. PCR involved 60 Vbeta and 13 Jbeta primers. Measured with immunoSEQ multiplex PCR; TCRdb has only the in-frame clones, and not every one. Of approximately 160,000 clones in the sample, about four fifths were seen once. The sequenced sample consisted of PBMCs. The receptors were gathered from a girl aged 10 to 17 in good health and CMV-seropositive.

The chain combines TRBV6-5 with TRBJ1-5; 10 bases match TRBD1. The trim removed 8 bases at V and 7 bases at J, leaving 11 bases unmatched. The CDR3 sequence is 15 residues long. In germline, CDR1 is MNHEY, CDR2 SVGAGI. Here the CDR3 DNA reads TGTGCCAGCCGCAGGGACAGGGGAAAAGGACAGCCCCAGCATTTT. This translates into CASRRDRGKGQPQHF.

The CDR3 spells CSVEWTGGAYGYTF. The CDR3 nucleotides read TGCAGCGTTGAATGGACAGGGGGCGCCTATGGCTACACCTTC. The chain is built from TRBV29-1 and TRBJ1-2, with 11 bases fitting TRBD1. From germline, CDR1 is SQVTM and CDR2 ANQGSEA. The V gene end was trimmed by 2 bases and the J gene end by 4 bases; junction bases not matched to a gene: 3. The length of the CDR3 is 14 residues.

This chain uses TRBV15 with TRBJ2-7, with D possibly being TRBD2 (6 bases). V lost 0 bases to trimming and J lost 4 bases, with 10 bases between them. The CDR3 is made up of 14 amino acids. CDR1 LNHNV and CDR2 YYDKDF come from the germline V gene (reference sequence). CDR3 DNA sequence: TGTGCCACCAGCAGAGATAGACTAGAGTACGAGCAGTACTTC. This codes for CATSRDRLEYEQYF.

The V gene is TRBV4-1, the J gene TRBJ2-5; the match to TRBD2 covers 11 bases. The CDR3 has 17 amino acids. The V segment lost 0 bases and the J segment 2 bases; nucleotides outside the gene matches: 5. CDR1 MGHRA and CDR2 YSYEKL come from the germline V gene. CDR3 sequence reads: CASSQEIAGGGQETQYF. The DNA for the CDR3 is TGCGCCAGCAGCCAAGAAATAGCGGGAGGGGGTCAAGAGACCCAGTACTTC.

The rearrangement joins TRBV29-1 to TRBJ2-3; 7 nucleotides align to TRBD1. This CDR3 is 13 amino acids long. V shed 7 bases, J shed 1 base, and the junction held 5 bases outside the gene matches. Germline V gene sequence: CDR1 SQVTM, CDR2 ANQGSEA. The CDR3 DNA sequence: TGCAGCGCACAGGGGTGGGGCACAGATACGCAGTATTTT. It translates to CSAQGWGTDTQYF.

The gene calls are TRBV15 and TRBJ1-2; 9 positions agree with TRBD1. V shed 5 bases, J shed 7 bases, and the junction held 5 bases outside the gene matches. From germline, CDR1 is LNHNV and CDR2 YYDKDF (reference sequence). The length of the CDR3 is 13 residues. The CDR3 is CATSARDRAGYTF. The CDR3 region has the DNA TGTGCCACCAGCGCCCGGGACAGGGCTGGCTACACCTTC.

Written as DNA, the CDR3 is TGTGCCAGCAGCTTGAGGGGTGGCGGGGAGCTGTTTTTT. It encodes CASSLRGGGELFF. The chain combines TRBV5-6 with TRBJ2-2; the D gene is possibly TRBD1 (5 bases). The CDR3 is 13 residues long. Trimming took off 1 base at V and 7 bases at J, with 8 bases between the two ends. Per germline, CDR1 SGHDT and CDR2 YYEEEE. Drawing the rest from reference TRBV5-6 and TRBJ2-2, the complete variable domain is DAGVTQSPTHLIKTRGQQVTLRCSPKSGHDTVSWYQQALGQGPQFIFQYYEEEERQRGNFPDRFSGHQFPNYSSELNVNALLLGDSALYLCASSLRGGGELFFGEGSRLTVL.

The rearrangement links TRBV12-5 to TRBJ1-5; a weak D match, TRBD1 (5 bases). CDR3 length: 18 residues. V gave up 3 bases and J gave up 5 bases, with 23 bases separating them. Germline lookup yields CDR1 LGHNT and CDR2 FRNRAP. CDR3 nucleotide sequence: TGTGCTAGTGGTTTCCCCCTAATAGGGGCGCGAACTCATCAGCCCCAGCATTTT. Translating gives CASGFPLIGARTHQPQHF.

The chain combines TRBV4-2 with TRBJ2-7, with TRBD2 matching 11 bases. Per the germline V gene, CDR1 is LGHNA and CDR2 is YNFKEQ. Trimming cost V 0 bases and J 2 bases; bases outside gene matches: 3. The CDR3 extends over 16 amino acids. The CDR3, as DNA: TGTGCCAGCAGCCAAGAGGAACTAGCGGGGGCCTACGAGCAGTACTTC. Amino acids: CASSQEELAGAYEQYF.

The chain uses TRBV28 and TRBJ1-1, with D possibly being TRBD1 (6 bases). V gave up 5 bases and J gave up 8 bases, with 15 bases separating them. Germline V lookup: CDR1 MDHEN, CDR2 SYDVKM. The CDR3 has 13 residues. The CDR3 loop reads CASSARDNWEAFF. CDR3 in DNA: TGTGCCAGCAGTGCCCGGGACAACTGGGAAGCTTTCTTT.

This chain joins TRBV19 and TRBJ2-1; tentatively, D is TRBD2 (5 bases). Germline V gene data show CDR1 as LNHDA and CDR2 as SQIVND (reference sequence). This CDR3 region has 14 residues. Deletions cut 5 bases from V and 4 bases from J, with 12 bases between. CDR3 loop: CASSGLRRYNEQFF. The CDR3 nucleotides are TGTGCCAGTAGTGGTTTGCGGAGGTACAATGAGCAGTTCTTC.

The V and J genes are TRBV2 and TRBJ2-7, with 10 bases matching TRBD2. CDR3 length: 13 amino acids. The trim removed 8 bases at V and 5 bases at J, leaving 6 bases unmatched. CDR1 and CDR2 from the germline V gene are SNHLY and FYNNEI. The CDR3 coding sequence is TGTGCCAGCTTCAGCGGGGGGGTGAACGAGCAGTACTTC. Protein: CASFSGGVNEQYF.

The chain joins TRBV10-1 to TRBJ2-1; 7 bases line up with TRBD1. Per germline, CDR1 WNHNN and CDR2 SYGVQD (reference sequence). The CDR3 runs 14 residues. V was clipped by 5 bases and J by 5 bases; unmatched bases: 6. In nucleotides, the CDR3 is TGCGCCAGCAGTTTGACAGGGACCGACAATGAGCAGTTCTTC. It yields the protein CASSLTGTDNEQFF.

J is TRBJ2-1 and V is TRBV9; D unresolved. The V and J ends lost 0 bases and 4 bases respectively, with 5 bases between them. Looked up from germline, CDR1 is SGDLS and CDR2 is YYNGEE. The CDR3 runs to 13 residues. The CDR3 sequence is CASSVDLYNEQFF. In nucleotides, the CDR3 is TGTGCCAGCAGCGTAGATCTGTACAATGAGCAGTTCTTC.

The V gene is TRBV7-9, the J gene TRBJ2-1; 11 bases align to TRBD2. The germline gives CDR1 SEHNR, CDR2 FQNEAQ (reference sequence). The CDR3 is made up of 18 amino acids. The junction had 10 bases not matched to a gene; V was cut back by 5 bases and J by 1 base. Here the CDR3 reads CASSRGRLAGKSYNEQFF. DNA of the CDR3: TGTGCCAGCAGCCGCGGAAGACTAGCGGGGAAATCCTACAATGAGCAGTTCTTC.

The chain joins TRBV29-1 to TRBJ1-5; no definite D call. Trimming stripped 4 bases from V and 5 bases from J, with 18 bases between. The CDR3 covers 15 residues. CDR1 and CDR2 from the germline V gene are SQVTM and ANQGSEA. The DNA for the CDR3 is TGCAGCGTTGCAGGAGGGCAGCCGGACGATCAGCCCCAGCATTTT. Protein product: CSVAGGQPDDQPQHF.

The gene calls are TRBV6-5 and TRBJ1-1, with 8 bases matching TRBD1. The trim removed 6 bases at V and 0 bases at J, leaving 6 bases unmatched. Germline values: CDR1 MNHEY, CDR2 SVGAGI. This CDR3 has 15 residues. The CDR3 loop reads CASSPRDRMNTEAFF. The CDR3 bases are TGTGCCAGCAGCCCCCGGGACAGGATGAACACTGAAGCTTTCTTT.

This clone is a singleton in its sample. The rearrangement joins TRBV7-8 to TRBJ2-7, with TRBD1 matching over 8 bases. There are 14 residues in the CDR3. V gave up 5 bases and J gave up 4 bases; unmatched junction bases: 7. Germline V gene sequence: CDR1 SGHVS, CDR2 FQNEAQ. CDR3 amino acids: CASSGDRGGYEQYF. Here the CDR3 DNA reads TGTGCCAGCAGCGGCGACAGGGGCGGGTACGAGCAGTACTTC.

The chain uses TRBV28 and TRBJ1-5; the D is unclear. Deletions cut 6 bases from V and 0 bases from J, with 12 bases between. The CDR3 covers 15 residues. Looked up from germline, CDR1 is MDHEN and CDR2 is SYDVKM. CDR3 sequence: CASSRGEYSNQPQHF. For the CDR3, the DNA is TGTGCCAGCAGCCGCGGGGAGTATAGCAATCAGCCCCAGCATTTT.

The rearrangement uses TRBV7-2 and TRBJ1-2, with D perhaps TRBD1 (5 bases). CDR3 length: 15 residues. Germline lookup yields CDR1 SGHTA and CDR2 FQGNSA. Trimming shortened V by 1 base and J by 4 bases, and 13 bases separated the two germline ends. CDR3 bases: TGTGCCAGCAGCTTAGTGGGCAGCGGGGGCTATGGCTACACCTTC. Its translation: CASSLVGSGGYGYTF.

The rearrangement uses TRBV11-1 and TRBJ1-1; D is ambiguous. The V end was cut by 3 bases, the J end by 1 base, with 6 bases between. The CDR3 is made up of 13 amino acids. Looked up from germline, CDR1 is SGHAT and CDR2 is FQDESV (reference sequence). The CDR3 is CASSFSENTEAFF. Here the CDR3 DNA reads TGTGCCAGCAGCTTTAGTGAGAACACTGAAGCTTTCTTT.

Here the CDR3 reads CASSSVGSGWTQYF. CDR3 nucleotides: TGTGCCAGCAGCTCTGTGGGGAGCGGATGGACCCAGTACTTC. The V call is TRBV28, the J call TRBJ2-5; D may be TRBD2 (5 bases). The V gene's germline CDR1 is MDHEN and CDR2 SYDVKM. V was trimmed by 6 bases and J by 7 bases, leaving 18 bases between them. The CDR3 length is 14 residues.